This entry describes one T cell receptor beta chain. This specimen belongs to a study of cytomegalovirus exposure and HLA in healthy donors. PCR used 60 Vbeta primers and 13 Jbeta primers. Sequenced by immunoSEQ multiplex PCR; TCRdb stores in-frame clones only, minus some. The repertoire holds approximately 110,000 clones, with around three quarters as singletons. The sequence was obtained from a woman between 40 and 50 years old in good health and CMV-seropositive. The source material was PBMCs.

CDR3 coding DNA: TGTGCCAGCAGCCAAGAAAGGGGCCTCATCACCGGGGAGCTGTTTTTT. Protein: CASSQERGLITGELFF. The gene calls are TRBV4-2 and TRBJ2-2, with D possibly matching TRBD1 (5 bases). Germline CDR1 LGHNA, CDR2 YNFKEQ. The CDR3 has 16 amino acids. Trimming removed 0 bases at V and 4 bases at J, with 12 bases between.